These 8 T cell receptor beta chains originate from one sample sequenced in a study of blood T cell repertoires in COVID-19. Produced via immunoSEQ multiplex PCR; TCRdb's table is partial and in-frame only. The sample has some 250,000 clones; around nine tenths are singletons. Sequencing input: PBMCs or T cells enriched from blood (not recorded which). These receptor sequences come from a man aged 35 to 55 who had recovered from COVID-19.

The chain links TRBV19 to TRBJ1-2, with 7 bases lining up with TRBD1. The CDR3 spans 13 residues. V trimming: 5 bases; J trimming: 6 bases; junction bases outside the gene matches: 6. Germline assignment: CDR1 LNHDA and CDR2 SQIVND (reference sequence). CDR3 bases: TGTGCCAGTAGTGTGACAGGGAACAATGGCTACACCTTC. As protein: CASSVTGNNGYTF.

V usage is TRBV6-5 and J usage is TRBJ1-2; 9 nucleotides agree with TRBD1. Per the germline V gene, CDR1 is MNHEY and CDR2 is SVGAGI. The V and J ends lost 4 bases and 3 bases, in that order; junction bases with no gene match: 9. The length of the CDR3 is 16 residues. The CDR3 reads CASSFPTGGSDYGYTF. CDR3 in DNA: TGTGCCAGCAGTTTCCCGACAGGGGGTTCTGACTATGGCTACACCTTC.

The J gene is TRBJ2-1, the V gene TRBV6-5, with D possibly being TRBD1 (5 bases). Germline CDR1 MNHEY, CDR2 SVGAGI. The CDR3 length is 12 residues. V was shortened by 8 bases and J by 5 bases, with 10 bases between the two germline ends. The CDR3, as DNA: TGTGCCAGCTCGGACAACGACAATGAGCAGTTCTTC. This sequence encodes CASSDNDNEQFF.

The CDR3 reads CASRPEGQGLGYTF. The CDR3 DNA follows: TGTGCCAGCAGGCCGGAGGGACAGGGATTGGGCTACACCTTC. This chain uses TRBV28 with TRBJ1-2; TRBD1 matches 9 bases. The CDR3 has 14 residues. The germline gives CDR1 MDHEN, CDR2 SYDVKM. Trimming removed 6 bases from V and 8 bases from J; junction bases left unmatched: 10.

Points on this clone: Other DNA sequences in the sample encode the same CDR3. V and J are TRBV5-1 and TRBJ2-5, with TRBD2 identical over 13 bases. Germline V gene lookup returns CDR1 SGHRS and CDR2 YFSETQ. V dropped 0 bases and J dropped 2; count of bases not matched to a gene: 1. CDR3 length equals 16 residues. CDR3 region: CASSLGLAGGQETQYF. The CDR3 DNA is TGCGCCAGCAGCTTGGGACTAGCGGGAGGACAAGAGACCCAGTACTTC.

A remark on this clone: Other DNA sequences in the same sample also yield this CDR3. The CDR3 sequence is CASSLTGARNQPQHF. CDR3 in DNA: TGTGCCAGCAGCTTAACGGGGGCGAGGAATCAGCCCCAGCATTTT. This rearrangement joins TRBV7-3 to TRBJ1-5; perhaps TRBD1 as D (6 bases). The germline V and J ends were trimmed by 0 bases and 4 bases, with 10 bases remaining between them. Germline CDR1 is SGHTA and CDR2 is FQGTGA. This CDR3 is 15 amino acids long.

The genes are TRBV10-3 and TRBJ2-5, with TRBD1 as a possible D gene (6 bases). Germline V gives CDR1 ENHRY, CDR2 SYGVKD. The V and J ends lost 5 bases and 1 base respectively, with 11 bases between them. There are 14 residues in the CDR3. CDR3 amino acids: CAISPGQPQETQYF. The DNA for the CDR3 is TGTGCCATCAGTCCCGGACAGCCCCAAGAGACCCAGTACTTC.

The chain combines TRBV3-1 (or the pseudogene TRBV3-2) with TRBJ2-5; tentatively, D is TRBD2 (6 bases). This CDR3 has 16 amino acids. The V gene's germline CDR1 is LGHDT and CDR2 YNNKEL (reference sequence). With 4 bases removed from V and 5 bases from J, the gap between germline ends came to 20 bases. The CDR3 DNA reads TGTGCCAGCAGCCGGAGGGGACCCCGGGGCCCGGAGACCCAGTACTTC. As protein: CASSRRGPRGPETQYF.